This entry lists 19 T cell receptor beta chains sequenced from one sample in a study of blood T cells in healthy people across ages. PCR was performed a second time for roughly 6 to 12 cycles using a sample-barcoded 5' primer and a J-beta primer mix. TCRdb used MiXCR to reprocess the 5' RACE reads, holding one entry per CDR3 protein. This table has around 800,000 distinct CDR3 sequences, 40% to 65% appearing once. Sequencing was done on a sample of blood. The origin of the receptors is an older man in good health.

The chain recombines TRBV5-1 with TRBJ2-1; 10 bases match TRBD2. CDR1 is SGHRS, CDR2 YFSETQ, per germline. Trimming removed 1 base from V and 6 bases from J; junction bases left unmatched: 7. The CDR3 is 16 residues long. CDR3 loop: CASSLTGLASRNEQFF. The CDR3 bases are TGCGCCAGCAGCTTGACGGGACTAGCGTCCCGCAATGAGCAGTTCTTC.

This chain links TRBV7-6 with TRBJ1-1, with D tentatively TRBD1 (6 bases). The length of the CDR3 is 16 residues. Germline V gene lookup returns CDR1 SGHVS and CDR2 FNYEAQ. Trimming pared 4 bases from V and 4 bases from J, leaving 19 bases between. The CDR3 DNA follows: TGTGCCAGCAGCTCCAGTGCCCACCGGGGGGCCACTGAAGCTTTCTTT. Translation gives CASSSSAHRGATEAFF.

This clonotype was picked up a small number of times. CDR3 sequence: CASSPRGRTDTQYF. The CDR3, as DNA: TGTGCCAGCAGCCCCAGGGGGCGTACAGATACGCAGTATTTT. V is TRBV7-3 and J is TRBJ2-3, with TRBD1 identical over 8 bases. V lost 5 bases and J lost 3; bases outside the gene matches: 4. Germline loops: CDR1 SGHTA, CDR2 FQGTGA. This CDR3 comprises 14 residues.

This clonotype was seen a few times. The genes are TRBV7-2 and TRBJ2-3, with a possible D match to TRBD2 (5 bases). This CDR3 is built from 16 residues. Per germline, CDR1 SGHTA and CDR2 FQGNSA. V gave up 5 bases and J gave up 0 bases, with 15 bases separating them. CDR3 sequence: CASSQRPSRSTDTQYF. The CDR3 DNA is TGTGCCAGCAGCCAGCGTCCTAGCAGAAGCACAGATACGCAGTATTTT.

The chain links TRBV29-1 to TRBJ2-7; D unresolved. The CDR3 consists of 14 residues. V shed 5 bases and J shed 0 bases, with 14 bases lying between them. The V gene's germline CDR1 is SQVTM and CDR2 ANQGSEA. CDR3: CSVFPGSSSYEQYF. CDR3 coding DNA: TGCAGCGTTTTCCCTGGCAGCAGCTCCTACGAGCAGTACTTC.

This clonotype occurred many times. This sequence joins TRBV29-1 and TRBJ2-7; TRBD2 matches 13 bases. The junction had 3 bases not matched to a gene; V was cut back by 6 bases and J by 7 bases. This CDR3 is 12 amino acids long. Germline-derived CDR1 and CDR2 are SQVTM and ANQGSEA. The chain's CDR3 is CSVGGLAGEQYF. CDR3 nucleotide sequence: TGCAGCGTGGGGGGACTAGCGGGAGAGCAGTACTTC.

V and J are TRBV6-1 and TRBJ1-1, with D perhaps matching TRBD1 (6 bases). The V end was cut by 1 base, the J end by 6 bases, with 21 bases between. In germline, CDR1 is MNHNS, CDR2 SASEGT. The CDR3 has 17 amino acids. CDR3 region: CASSEGLLRGGSSEAFF. CDR3 sequence (DNA): TGTGCCAGCAGTGAAGGGCTACTCAGGGGTGGCTCCTCTGAAGCTTTCTTT.

The rearrangement links TRBV6-6 to TRBJ2-3; D gene unclear. The CDR3 runs to 14 residues. Germline loops: CDR1 MNHNY, CDR2 SVGAGI (reference sequence). V lost 0 bases and J lost 4, with 8 bases in between. The CDR3 region has the DNA TGTGCCAGCAGTTACTCGGCTCCCTCAGATACGCAGTATTTT. Translating gives CASSYSAPSDTQYF.

V is TRBV28 and J is TRBJ2-3; D is perhaps TRBD1 (7 bases). V lost 6 bases to trimming and J lost 2 bases, with 18 bases between them. The V gene's germline CDR1 is MDHEN and CDR2 SYDVKM. The CDR3 covers 16 residues. The CDR3 loop reads CASSGQVGTHTDTQYF. CDR3 sequence (DNA): TGTGCCAGCAGCGGACAGGTGGGGACTCACACAGATACGCAGTATTTT.

The chain is built from TRBV10-3 and TRBJ2-4; D is possibly TRBD2 (5 bases). The tail of the sequence fits TRBJ2-7 better, so the J call may be wrong. Germline loops: CDR1 ENHRY, CDR2 SYGVKD. The CDR3 runs 14 residues. CDR3 DNA: TGTGCCATCAGTGGGGCCGGGGTGTCCTACGAGCAGTACTTC. This codes for CAISGAGVSYEQYF.

The CDR3 DNA is TGTGCCAGCTCACCACGAGGAATCACAGATACGCAGTATTTT. It encodes CASSPRGITDTQYF. The chain is built from TRBV18 and TRBJ2-3, with D unclear. The CDR3 sequence is 14 residues long. V was clipped by 1 base and J by 2 bases, with 7 bases between them. Germline CDR1 KGHSH, CDR2 LQKENI.

This clonotype is a singleton in its sample. This sequence joins TRBV20-1 and TRBJ2-1; 7 bases align to TRBD2. The CDR3 length is 14 residues. Germline CDR1 and CDR2: DFQATT and SNEGSKA (reference sequence). V shed 6 bases, J shed 7 bases, and the junction held 12 bases outside the gene matches. CDR3 in DNA: TGCAGTGCCAGACTAGCAGGGATTTCGAATGAGCAGTTCTTC. Translation: CSARLAGISNEQFF.

The rearrangement uses TRBV11-2 and TRBJ2-1; 10 nucleotides match TRBD2. J gave up 9 bases and V 6 bases, and 11 bases lay outside the gene matches. Per the germline V gene, CDR1 is SGHAT and CDR2 is FQNNGV. This CDR3 spans 15 amino acids. The CDR3 spells CASRPSGRILGEQFF. The CDR3 nucleotides are TGTGCCAGCAGGCCTAGCGGGAGAATACTCGGTGAGCAGTTCTTC. Supplemented by reference TRBV11-2 and TRBJ2-1, the full variable domain reads EAGVAQSPRYKIIEKRQSVAFWCNPISGHATLYWYQQILGQGPKLLIQFQNNGVVDDSQLPKDRFSAERLKGVDSTLKIQPAKLEDSAVYLCASRPSGRILGEQFFGPGTRLTVL.

The chain employs TRBV20-1 and TRBJ2-7; the D call may be TRBD1 or TRBD2 (6 bases each). Germline lookup yields CDR1 DFQATT and CDR2 SNEGSKA (reference sequence). The V end was cut by 2 bases, the J end by 4 bases, with 15 bases between. This CDR3 is 14 amino acids long. CDR3 nucleotide sequence: TGCAGTGCTAGAACAGGGAGGCTCCTGTACGAGCAGTACTTC. Translation gives CSARTGRLLYEQYF.

This clonotype has more than one count but fewer than ten. This chain links TRBV10-3 with TRBJ2-2; TRBD2 aligns across 7 bases. The CDR3 has 14 residues. Germline loops: CDR1 ENHRY, CDR2 SYGVKD. V lost 10 bases, J lost 1 base, and 6 bases stayed unmatched. The CDR3 DNA reads TGTGCCACCAAACTAGCGATGAACACCGGGGAGCTGTTTTTT. This translates into CATKLAMNTGELFF.

Only a few counts were recorded for this clonotype. The genes are TRBV5-5 and TRBJ2-1, with TRBD2 matching 12 bases. The CDR3 has 19 amino acids. Germline V lookup: CDR1 SGHKS, CDR2 YYEKEE (reference sequence). V gave up 2 bases and J gave up 1 base; unmatched junction bases: 10. As DNA, the CDR3 is TGTGCCAGCAGCTTTGGAGGACTAGCGGGATTATCTTCCTACAATGAGCAGTTCTTC. Protein: CASSFGGLAGLSSYNEQFF.

Regarding this clonotype: One junction end disagrees with the germline gene, perhaps due to a read error. This chain joins TRBV12-5 and TRBJ2-6; maybe TRBD1 (6 bases). Germline CDR1 and CDR2: LGHNT and FRNRAP. The CDR3 loop spans 18 amino acids. CDR3 coding DNA: TGTGCTAGTGGTCAACCTACAGGGCAGGGCTCTGGGGCCAACGTCTTGACTTTC. Encoded protein: CASGQPTGQGSGANVLTF.

This clonotype was observed once. The chain joins TRBV20-1 to TRBJ1-1, with TRBD1 matching over 9 bases. The germline gives CDR1 DFQATT, CDR2 SNEGSKA (reference sequence). V shed 3 bases, J shed 1 base, and the junction held 0 bases outside the gene matches. This CDR3 comprises 13 residues. CDR3 DNA: TGCAGTGCTAGGGACAGGGGGAACACTGAAGCTTTCTTT. Translated: CSARDRGNTEAFF.

The chain couples TRBV23-1 to TRBJ1-1; weak D call: TRBD1 (6 bases). TRBV23-1 carries the ORF label, with uncertain function. V lost 6 bases and J lost 4, with 18 bases in between. The CDR3 has 15 amino acids. The CDR3 DNA reads TGCGCCAGCAGCGCCAGGGGCAGAGGGGGCACTGAAGCTTTCTTT. Encoded protein: CASSARGRGGTEAFF.